This T cell receptor (beta chain) is drawn from a study of radiotherapy plus CTLA-4 blockade in lung cancer (dated by TCRdb to 2016 to 2019). As for the study more broadly: Objective responses occurred in around 20% of enrolled patients, and around 29% achieved disease control.

As regards this clone: The antigen this receptor binds is unknown. There are no base qualities to consult, and no much larger clone falls within one base.

From V the trimming removes 0 bases and from J it removes 3 bases, while the gene matches leave 5 bases of the junction unaccounted for. The germline V gene (reference sequence) sets CDR1 to LNHDA and CDR2 to SQIVND. The CDR3 runs 16 amino acids, cysteine and phenylalanine included. CDR3 DNA only is kept here, 48 bases in frame from base 1. The library was built by means of the immunoSEQ multiplex PCR assay. TCRdb holds this immuneACCESS table with in-frame rearrangements only. Some clones are missing; in checked studies, unresolved V genes explain under half, and the rest has no known cause. The sample data list approximately 49,000 clones, and about 85% of these were observed just once. Jointly, the top ten make up approximately 30% of the sample. Overall study results and their limits: After treatment with radiotherapy and ipilimumab, TCR clones that came from tumors expanded in the peripheral blood. The strongest predictors of response, as reported, were early dynamic changes in blood T cell clones along with a rise in serum interferon-beta after radiation.

In this study, focal radiation therapy paired with CTLA-4 blockade (ipilimumab) was tested in patients who had chemo-refractory metastatic non-small-cell lung cancer. The specimen comprised peripheral blood, sampled from a patient treated with radiotherapy plus ipilimumab. Rearrangement joined TRBV19 to TRBJ2-7, and TRBD1 matches 10 of the central bases. This TCR was sampled from a human donor with non-small cell lung cancer whose response to radiotherapy plus ipilimumab could not be evaluated. The DNA sequence follows: TGTGCCAGTAGTATAGAGAGGACAGGGGGATTCTACGAGCAGTACTTC. This gives the protein CASSIERTGGFYEQYF.